The clone carrying this T cell receptor beta chain occurred a few times. The V end was cut by 1 base, the J end by 3 bases, with 18 bases between. CDR1 and CDR2 (germline): SGHAT, FQNNGV. This CDR3 spans 17 amino acids. This sample was taken from a study of shared T cell receptors in the human thymus. Clones were read by immunoSEQ multiplex PCR, and TCRdb kept only the in-frame ones, dropping some. The table includes 500,000 to 750,000 clones, approximately 87% detected once. These records were also assigned to another study, of human thymus T cells. From that paper: Having surgery to correct congenital heart defects, healthy Finnish infants acted as the donors.

The sequence was obtained from a boy younger than two with a congenital heart defect. The chain links TRBV11-2 to TRBJ1-1, with D hard to call. Sequenced material: thymocytes. This CDR3 reads CASSLVWTKKSYTEAFF. The DNA of the CDR3 is TGTGCCAGCAGCTTAGTGTGGACTAAGAAAAGTTACACTGAAGCTTTCTTT.